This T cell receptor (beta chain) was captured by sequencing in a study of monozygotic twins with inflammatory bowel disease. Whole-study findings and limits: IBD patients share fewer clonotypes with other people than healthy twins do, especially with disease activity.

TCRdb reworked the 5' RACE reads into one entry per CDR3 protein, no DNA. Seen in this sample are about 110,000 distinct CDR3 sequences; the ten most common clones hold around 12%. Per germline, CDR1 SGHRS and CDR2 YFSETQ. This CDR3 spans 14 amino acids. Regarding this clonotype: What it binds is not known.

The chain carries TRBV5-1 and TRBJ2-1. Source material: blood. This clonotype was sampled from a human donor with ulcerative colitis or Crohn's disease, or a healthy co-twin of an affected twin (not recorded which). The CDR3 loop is CASSLDADNNEQFF.